The rows below give T cell receptor beta chains drawn from one sample of a study of blood T cell repertoires in COVID-19. Only in-frame clones appear in the TCRdb table, and some are missing; sequencing was by immunoSEQ multiplex PCR. Among approximately 320,000 clones listed, around nine tenths were seen once. Sample: PBMCs or T cells enriched from blood (not recorded which). These receptors were taken from a man aged 60-69 years who had recovered from COVID-19. Both conserved end residues are part of each CDR3. Fields, in order: D gene, clone size, J gene, V gene, CDR3 protein, CDR3 DNA. A D gene is named only where the DNA matches it firmly. Some rows have no size entry. The others give once, few or many, or a class for an expanded clone.

TRBD1 - TRBJ1-1 TRBV28 CASSLSGTGNTEAFF TGTGCCAGCAGCCTCTCTGGGACAGGGAACACTGAAGCTTTCTTT
- few TRBJ2-1 TRBV7-9 CASSPEQGWTVNEQFF TGTGCCAGCAGTCCCGAACAGGGCTGGACCGTCAATGAGCAGTTCTTC
- - TRBJ1-5 TRBV5-8 CASSLTGQLQPQHF TGTGCCAGCAGCTTGACGGGACAACTGCAGCCCCAGCATTTT
- - TRBJ1-6 TRBV5-4 CASSLDSYSPLHF TGTGCCAGCAGCTTGGATAGCTATTCACCCCTCCACTTT
TRBD2 - TRBJ2-1 TRBV30 CAWSPWGLAGSGEQFF TGTGCCTGGTCCCCTTGGGGACTAGCGGGGTCGGGTGAGCAGTTCTTC
- once TRBJ2-3 TRBV5-5 CASGQKSTDTQYF TGTGCCAGCGGACAGAAGAGCACAGATACGCAGTATTTT
TRBD1 - TRBJ1-4 TRBV2 CASGTGSTNEKLFF TGTGCCAGCGGGACAGGGTCAACTAATGAAAAACTGTTTTTT
TRBD1 once TRBJ1-1 TRBV4-3 CASSQTGTVNTEAFF TGCGCCAGCAGCCAAACCGGGACAGTGAACACTGAAGCTTTCTTT
- - TRBJ1-1 TRBV7-2 CASSSGSNTEAFF TGTGCCAGCAGCTCCGGGTCCAACACTGAAGCTTTCTTT
- - TRBJ2-2 TRBV12-5 CASGLVTGYTGELFF TGTGCTAGTGGTTTGGTAACGGGGTATACCGGGGAGCTGTTTTTT
TRBD2 - TRBJ2-2 TRBV12-3/TRBV12-4 CASNPSGSGELFF TGTGCCAGCAACCCTAGCGGGTCCGGGGAGCTGTTTTTT
TRBD1 once TRBJ2-1 TRBV7-7 CASSPLPQGAWNEQFF TGTGCTAGCAGCCCCCTGCCCCAGGGGGCGTGGAATGAGCAGTTCTTC
TRBD2 - TRBJ2-1 TRBV6-5 CASSAGTSVYNEQFF TGTGCCAGCAGCGCCGGGACTAGCGTTTACAATGAGCAGTTCTTC
- few TRBJ2-1 TRBV7-3 CASSLSAAVNEQFF TGTGCCAGCAGCTTAAGTGCAGCGGTTAATGAGCAGTTCTTC
- - TRBJ1-1 TRBV4-3 CASSQDVEVNTEAFF TGCGCCAGCAGCCAAGATGTGGAGGTGAACACTGAAGCTTTCTTT
- - TRBJ2-1 TRBV6-5 CASRSTGIRDEQFF TGTGCCAGCAGGTCCACAGGGATAAGGGATGAGCAGTTCTTC
TRBD1 - TRBJ1-3 TRBV7-2 CASRRDRAMNTIYF TGTGCCAGCAGACGGGACAGGGCTATGAACACCATATATTTT
- - TRBJ1-2 TRBV2 CASSAWGLDGYTF TGTGCCAGCAGTGCTTGGGGGCTTGATGGCTACACCTTC
- - TRBJ1-5 TRBV15 CATSSAVVKPQHF TGTGCCACCAGCAGTGCTGTAGTTAAGCCCCAGCATTTT
TRBD1 - TRBJ2-7 TRBV24-1 CATSPRDRGSEQYF TGTGCCACCAGTCCGAGGGACAGGGGCTCCGAGCAGTACTTC
TRBD2 - TRBJ2-7 TRBV6-2/TRBV6-3 CASSYIWTSGGYEQYF TGTGCCAGCAGTTACATTTGGACTAGCGGGGGCTACGAGCAGTACTTC
TRBD1 - TRBJ1-5 TRBV3-1/TRBV3-2 CASVPLGAPTGGINQPQHF TGTGCCAGCGTACCTTTAGGGGCCCCGACAGGGGGGATAAATCAGCCCCAGCATTTT
- - TRBJ2-7 TRBV5-4 CASSLEGSRGGSWEQYF TGTGCCAGCAGCTTGGAAGGGAGTAGGGGGGGATCGTGGGAGCAGTACTTC
- - TRBJ1-6 TRBV19 CASSILSSYNSPLHF TGTGCCAGTAGTATTCTAAGCTCCTATAATTCACCCCTCCACTTT
TRBD1 - TRBJ2-2 TRBV6-4 CASSESGGNTGELFF TGTGCCAGCAGTGAGTCAGGGGGGAACACCGGGGAGCTGTTTTTT
- - TRBJ2-6 TRBV30 CAFDSSGANVLTF TGTGCCTTTGACAGCTCTGGGGCCAACGTCCTGACTTTC
- - TRBJ1-1 TRBV24-1 CATSESQINTEAFF TGTGCCACCAGTGAGAGTCAAATCAACACTGAAGCTTTCTTT
TRBD1 - TRBJ1-6 TRBV5-5 CASSIIPGQDVSPLHF TGTGCCAGCAGCATAATCCCCGGACAGGACGTTTCACCCCTCCACTTT
- - TRBJ2-3 TRBV9 CASSVGLAPTDTQYF TGTGCCAGCAGCGTCGGCCTAGCCCCCACAGATACGCAGTATTTT
TRBD2 - TRBJ2-1 TRBV5-1 CASSLVQGLARPHEQFF TGCGCCAGCAGCTTGGTCCAGGGACTAGCGAGACCCCATGAGCAGTTCTTC
- - TRBJ1-2 TRBV6-5 CASSLQDNYGYTF TGTGCCAGCAGTTTACAGGATAACTATGGCTACACCTTC
- - TRBJ1-1 TRBV5-1 CASSLQTGNTEAFF TGCGCCAGCAGCCTTCAGACGGGGAACACTGAAGCTTTCTTT
TRBD1 - TRBJ1-2 TRBV6-6 CASRLQGVISGYTF TGTGCCAGCAGGCTACAGGGGGTAATCTCTGGCTACACCTTC
TRBD1 - TRBJ1-4 TRBV7-2 CASSEKGARLEKLFF TGTGCCAGCAGCGAGAAGGGGGCGCGACTTGAAAAACTGTTTTTT
- - TRBJ1-1 TRBV5-1 CASSLSVGALAEAFF TGCGCCAGCAGCTTGTCGGTGGGGGCATTGGCTGAAGCTTTCTTT
- - TRBJ1-2 TRBV18 CASSPYPLQAKEDGYTF TGTGCCAGCTCACCTTACCCACTCCAGGCAAAGGAGGATGGCTACACCTTC
TRBD1 - TRBJ2-5 TRBV5-4 CASSAGGGETQYF TGTGCCAGCAGCGCAGGGGGCGGGGAGACCCAGTACTTC
TRBD2 - TRBJ2-5 TRBV3-1/TRBV3-2 CASSQDGRGGPRAQYF TGTGCCAGCAGCCAAGATGGGCGGGGGGGCCCTCGGGCCCAGTACTTC
- - TRBJ2-1 TRBV5-1 CASSFPGEPLNEQFF TGCGCCAGCAGCTTTCCGGGGGAGCCGCTCAATGAGCAGTTCTTC
TRBD1 - TRBJ1-2 TRBV19 CASSTDRGGYTF TGTGCCAGTAGTACGGACAGGGGAGGCTACACCTTC
- - TRBJ1-1 TRBV6-6 CASSYTGTGGTEAFF TGTGCCAGCAGTTACACCGGGACGGGGGGCACTGAAGCTTTCTTT
- - TRBJ2-5 TRBV6-5 CASSYSNSRRETQYF TGTGCCAGCAGTTACTCTAACAGCCGGCGAGAGACCCAGTACTTC
TRBD2 - TRBJ2-1 TRBV5-1 CASSLGTSGTVYNEQFF TGCGCCAGCAGCCTCGGGACTAGCGGGACCGTCTACAATGAGCAGTTCTTC
- - TRBJ1-2 TRBV27 CASSLTPSPNYGYTF TGTGCCAGCAGTTTGACACCCTCCCCAAACTATGGCTACACCTTC
- - TRBJ1-4 TRBV7-8 CASSLPGMSEKLFF TGTGCCAGCAGCTTACCGGGGATGAGTGAAAAACTGTTTTTT
- - TRBJ1-6 TRBV27 CASSLWAGVNSPLHF TGTGCCAGCAGTTTATGGGCAGGGGTTAATTCACCCCTCCACTTT
- - TRBJ1-4 TRBV7-8 CASSYRVRNEKLFF TGTGCCAGCAGCTACAGAGTTCGAAATGAAAAACTGTTTTTT
- - TRBJ1-4 TRBV28 CASSTTSRGKLFF TGTGCCAGCAGCACTACTTCGAGAGGGAAACTGTTTTTT
TRBD2 - TRBJ2-4 TRBV10-3 CAIRGGNIQYF TGTGCCATCAGGGGGGGGAACATTCAGTACTTC
- few TRBJ1-3 TRBV19 CASSNRDPISGNTIYF TGTGCCAGTAGTAACAGGGACCCCATCTCTGGAAACACCATATATTTT
- once TRBJ1-5 TRBV6-1 CASSEFSGIGSNQPQHF TGTGCCAGCAGTGAATTCTCCGGGATCGGTAGCAATCAGCCCCAGCATTTT
TRBD1 - TRBJ1-5 TRBV3-1/TRBV3-2 CASSLGQGLNQPQHF TGTGCCAGCAGCCTGGGACAGGGGCTAAATCAGCCCCAGCATTTT
TRBD1 - TRBJ2-1 TRBV18 CASSIGQGIFYNEQFF TGTGCCAGCTCAATAGGACAGGGGATATTCTACAATGAGCAGTTCTTC
- - TRBJ1-2 TRBV9 CASSPDHRASYGYTF TGTGCCAGCAGCCCAGACCACAGGGCTAGCTATGGCTACACCTTC
TRBD2 - TRBJ2-1 TRBV6-5 CASSYSAGGNEQFF TGTGCCAGCAGTTACTCCGCGGGGGGCAATGAGCAGTTCTTC